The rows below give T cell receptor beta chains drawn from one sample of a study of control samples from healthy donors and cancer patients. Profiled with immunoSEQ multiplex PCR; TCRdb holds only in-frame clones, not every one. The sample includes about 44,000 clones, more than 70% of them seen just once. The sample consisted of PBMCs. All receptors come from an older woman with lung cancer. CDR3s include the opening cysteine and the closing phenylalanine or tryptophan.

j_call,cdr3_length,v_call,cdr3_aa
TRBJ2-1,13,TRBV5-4,CASSQGANNEQFF
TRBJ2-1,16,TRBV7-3,CASSPRTGASYNEQFF
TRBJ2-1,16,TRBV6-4,CASSDDGTSGYNEQFF
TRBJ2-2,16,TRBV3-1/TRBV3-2,CASSQDDGRRVGELFF
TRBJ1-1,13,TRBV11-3,CASSFRGGTEAFF
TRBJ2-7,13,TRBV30,CAWSLTSGAEQYF
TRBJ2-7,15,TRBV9,CASSPTVGGRGEQYF
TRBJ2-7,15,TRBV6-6,CASSYSTGGSYEQYF
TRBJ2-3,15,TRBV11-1,CASSVGLAGANTQYF
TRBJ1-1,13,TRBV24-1,CATSNRVATEAFF
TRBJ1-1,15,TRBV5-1,CASSGWGQGGTEAFF
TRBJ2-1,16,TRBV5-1,CASSLTSGIPGDEQFF
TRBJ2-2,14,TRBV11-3,CATQAGVSTGELFF
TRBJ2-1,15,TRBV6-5,CASSYKGERGDEQFF
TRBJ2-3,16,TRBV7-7,CASSPGLAGGADTQYF
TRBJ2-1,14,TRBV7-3,CASSLDGPLDEQFF
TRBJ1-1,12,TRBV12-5,CASGLQEPKAFF
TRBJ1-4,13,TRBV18,CASSPRGTEVLFF
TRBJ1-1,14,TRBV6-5,CASSYGDGNTEAFF
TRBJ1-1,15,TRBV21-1,CASSKVRTGSTEAFF
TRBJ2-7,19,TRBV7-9,CASSSPAGEAGGHSYEQYF
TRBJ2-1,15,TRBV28,CASTQTGQGHNEQFF
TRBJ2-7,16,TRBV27,CASRKKLAGGPLEQYF
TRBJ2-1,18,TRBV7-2,CASSFLGALAGVGNEQFF
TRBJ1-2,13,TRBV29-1,CSAETGTGYGYTF
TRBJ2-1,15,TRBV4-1,CASSQRDRTYNEQFF
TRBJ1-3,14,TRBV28,CASSLTVSGNTIYF
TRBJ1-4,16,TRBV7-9,CASSLRQVATNEKLFF
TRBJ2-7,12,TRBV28,CASRDSRYEQYF
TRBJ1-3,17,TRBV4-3,CASSQDSAGFFGNTIYF
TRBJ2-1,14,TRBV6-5,CASRGTGGGNEQFF
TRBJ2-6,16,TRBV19,CASRDRMLSGANVLTF
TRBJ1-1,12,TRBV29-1,CSVAGTASEAFF
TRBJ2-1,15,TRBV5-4,CASRSRDSAYNEQFF
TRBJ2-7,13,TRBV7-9,CASSLGPGYEQYF
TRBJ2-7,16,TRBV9,CASSVGAGTGTYEQYF
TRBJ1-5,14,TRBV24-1,CATSATGILGPQHF
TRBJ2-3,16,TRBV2,CASSNSRGLRTDTQYF
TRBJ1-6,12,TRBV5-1,CASSQENSPLHF
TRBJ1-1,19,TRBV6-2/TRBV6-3,CASSDLPPGGTVMNTEAFF
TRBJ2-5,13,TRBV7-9,CASSFTSGETQYF
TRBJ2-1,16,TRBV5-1,CASSRQTSGSKDEQFF
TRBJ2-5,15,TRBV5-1,CASSPGLMYQETQYF
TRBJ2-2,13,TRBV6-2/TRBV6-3,CASSYVGAGELFF
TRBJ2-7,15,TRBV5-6,CASSLRGPPPDEQYF
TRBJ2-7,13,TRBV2,CASKRDSSYEQYF
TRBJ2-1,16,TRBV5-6,CASSLVSGGDIDEQFF
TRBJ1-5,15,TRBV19,CASSIGRSRNQPQHF
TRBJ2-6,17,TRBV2,CASSDTGVSSGANVLTF
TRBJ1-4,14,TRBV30,CAFLGRQEGEKLFF